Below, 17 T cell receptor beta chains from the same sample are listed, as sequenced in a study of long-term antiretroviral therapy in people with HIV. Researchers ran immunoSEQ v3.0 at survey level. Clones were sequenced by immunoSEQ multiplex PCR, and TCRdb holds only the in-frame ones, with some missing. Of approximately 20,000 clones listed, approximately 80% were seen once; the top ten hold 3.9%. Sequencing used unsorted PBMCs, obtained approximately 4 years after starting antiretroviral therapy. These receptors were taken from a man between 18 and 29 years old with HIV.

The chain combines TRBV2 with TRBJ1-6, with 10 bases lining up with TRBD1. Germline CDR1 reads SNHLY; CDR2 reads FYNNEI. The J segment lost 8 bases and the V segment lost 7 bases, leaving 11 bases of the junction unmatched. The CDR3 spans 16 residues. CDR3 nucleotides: TGTGCCAGCACGGGACAGACAGGGGGCTCTGATTCACCCCTCCACTTT. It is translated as CASTGQTGGSDSPLHF.

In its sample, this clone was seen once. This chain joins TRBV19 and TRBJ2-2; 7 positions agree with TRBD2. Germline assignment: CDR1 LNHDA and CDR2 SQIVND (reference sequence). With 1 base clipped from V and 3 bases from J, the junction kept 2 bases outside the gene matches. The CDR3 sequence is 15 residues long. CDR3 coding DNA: TGTGCCAGTAGTATAGCGGGGGGACACACCGGGGAGCTGTTTTTT. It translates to CASSIAGGHTGELFF.

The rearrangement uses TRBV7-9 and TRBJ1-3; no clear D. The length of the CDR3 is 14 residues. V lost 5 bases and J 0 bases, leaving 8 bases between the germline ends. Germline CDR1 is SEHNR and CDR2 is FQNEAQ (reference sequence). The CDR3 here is CASSPRASGNTIYF. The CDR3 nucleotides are TGTGCCAGCAGCCCCCGGGCCTCTGGAAACACCATATATTTT.

CDR3 in amino acids: CASSVGEGSNQPQHF. The CDR3 DNA follows: TGTGCCAGCAGCGTAGGAGAGGGCAGCAATCAGCCCCAGCATTTT. The chain uses TRBV9 and TRBJ1-5; D gene uncertain. Germline V gene lookup returns CDR1 SGDLS and CDR2 YYNGEE. The germline V and J ends were trimmed by 0 bases and 1 base, with 8 bases remaining between them. This CDR3 spans 15 amino acids. Complete variable domain (other parts from reference TRBV9 and TRBJ1-5): DSGVTQTPKHLITATGQRVTLRCSPRSGDLSVYWYQQSLDQGLQFLIQYYNGEERAKGNILERFSAQQFPDLHSELNLSSLELGDSALYFCASSVGEGSNQPQHFGDGTRLSIL.

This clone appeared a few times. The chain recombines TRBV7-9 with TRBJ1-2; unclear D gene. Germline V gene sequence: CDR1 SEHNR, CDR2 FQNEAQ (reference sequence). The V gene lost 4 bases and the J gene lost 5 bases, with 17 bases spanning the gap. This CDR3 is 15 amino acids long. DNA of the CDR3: TGTGCCAGCAGCTCCTGGGTAGCCCTCGGATATGGCTACACCTTC. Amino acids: CASSSWVALGYGYTF.

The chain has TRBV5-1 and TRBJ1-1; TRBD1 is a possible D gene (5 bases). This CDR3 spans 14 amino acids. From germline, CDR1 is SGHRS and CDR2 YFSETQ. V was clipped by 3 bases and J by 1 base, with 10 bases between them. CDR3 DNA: TGCGCCAGCAGCTACCCGGGGGAGAACACTGAAGCTTTCTTT. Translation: CASSYPGENTEAFF.

CDR3 nucleotide sequence: TGTGCCAGCAGAGCTCAGGATTCTGGCGCTTCACCCCTCCACTTT. Translation gives CASRAQDSGASPLHF. The V and J genes are TRBV2 and TRBJ1-6; D uncertain. The V and J ends lost 6 bases and 9 bases respectively, with 18 bases between them. The V gene's germline CDR1 is SNHLY and CDR2 FYNNEI. There are 15 residues in the CDR3.

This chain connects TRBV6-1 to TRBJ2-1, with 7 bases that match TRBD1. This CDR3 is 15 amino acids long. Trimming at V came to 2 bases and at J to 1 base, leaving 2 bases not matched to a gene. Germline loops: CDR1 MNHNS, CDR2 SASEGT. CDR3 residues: CASSEQGVSYNEQFF. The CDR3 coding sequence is TGTGCCAGCAGTGAACAGGGGGTATCCTACAATGAGCAGTTCTTC.

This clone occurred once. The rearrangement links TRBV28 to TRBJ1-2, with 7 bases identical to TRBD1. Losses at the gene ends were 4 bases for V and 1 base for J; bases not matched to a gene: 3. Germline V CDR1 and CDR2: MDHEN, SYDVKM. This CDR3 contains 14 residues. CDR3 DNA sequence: TGTGCCAGCAGTTGGACAGGAATTAACTATGGCTACACCTTC. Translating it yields CASSWTGINYGYTF.

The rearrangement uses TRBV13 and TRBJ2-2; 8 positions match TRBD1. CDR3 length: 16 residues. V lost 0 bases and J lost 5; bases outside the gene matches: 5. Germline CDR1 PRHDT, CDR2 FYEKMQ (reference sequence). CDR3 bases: TGTGCCAGCAGCTTAGGGGGACAGGTGAATACCGGGGAGCTGTTTTTT. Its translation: CASSLGGQVNTGELFF.

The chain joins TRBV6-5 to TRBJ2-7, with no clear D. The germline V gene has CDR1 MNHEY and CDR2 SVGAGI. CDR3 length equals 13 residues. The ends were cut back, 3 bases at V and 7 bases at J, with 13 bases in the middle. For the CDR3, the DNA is TGTGCCAGCAGTTATGGGGTCTCAAGGGAGCAGTACTTC. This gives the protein CASSYGVSREQYF.

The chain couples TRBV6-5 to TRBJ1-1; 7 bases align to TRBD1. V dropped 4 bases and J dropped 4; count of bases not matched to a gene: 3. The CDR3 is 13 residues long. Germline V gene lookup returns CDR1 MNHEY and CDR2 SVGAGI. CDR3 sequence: CASSLGQATEAFF. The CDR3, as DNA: TGTGCCAGCAGTTTAGGACAGGCCACTGAAGCTTTCTTT.

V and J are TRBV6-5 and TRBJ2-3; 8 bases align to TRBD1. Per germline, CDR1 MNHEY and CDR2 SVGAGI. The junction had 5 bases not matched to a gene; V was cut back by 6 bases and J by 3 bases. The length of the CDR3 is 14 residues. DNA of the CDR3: TGTGCCAGCAGCCAGGGGGCGAGAACAGATACGCAGTATTTT. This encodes CASSQGARTDTQYF.

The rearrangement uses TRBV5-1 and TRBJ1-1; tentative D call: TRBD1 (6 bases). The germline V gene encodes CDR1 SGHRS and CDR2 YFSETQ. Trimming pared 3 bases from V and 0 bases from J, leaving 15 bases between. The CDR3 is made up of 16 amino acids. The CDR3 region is CASSSSGQGMNTEAFF. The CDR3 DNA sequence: TGCGCCAGCAGCTCCTCGGGGCAGGGGATGAACACTGAAGCTTTCTTT.

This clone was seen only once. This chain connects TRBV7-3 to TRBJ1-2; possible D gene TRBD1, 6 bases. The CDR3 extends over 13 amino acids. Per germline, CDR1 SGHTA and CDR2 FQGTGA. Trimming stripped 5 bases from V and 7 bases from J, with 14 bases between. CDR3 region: CASSPRRGSGYTF. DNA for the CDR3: TGTGCCAGCAGCCCCCGGAGGGGGTCTGGCTACACCTTC.

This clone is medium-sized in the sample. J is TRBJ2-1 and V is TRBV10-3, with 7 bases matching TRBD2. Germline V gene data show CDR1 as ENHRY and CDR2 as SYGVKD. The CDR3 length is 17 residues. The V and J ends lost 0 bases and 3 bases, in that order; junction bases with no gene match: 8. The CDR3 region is CAISESGASGDYNEQFF. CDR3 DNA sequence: TGTGCCATCAGTGAGTCTGGGGCCAGCGGGGACTACAATGAGCAGTTCTTC.

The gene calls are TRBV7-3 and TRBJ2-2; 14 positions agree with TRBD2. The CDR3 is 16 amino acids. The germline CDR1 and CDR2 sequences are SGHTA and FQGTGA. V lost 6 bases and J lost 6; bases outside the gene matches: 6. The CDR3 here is CASSRLAGGPAGELFF. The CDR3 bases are TGTGCCAGCAGTCGACTAGCGGGGGGGCCTGCCGGGGAGCTGTTTTTT. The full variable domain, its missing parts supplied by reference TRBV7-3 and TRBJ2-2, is GAGVSQTPSNKVTEKGKYVELRCDPISGHTALYWYRQSLGQGPEFLIYFQGTGAADDSGLPNDRFFAVRPEGSVSTLKIQRTERGDSAVYLCASSRLAGGPAGELFFGEGSRLTVL.